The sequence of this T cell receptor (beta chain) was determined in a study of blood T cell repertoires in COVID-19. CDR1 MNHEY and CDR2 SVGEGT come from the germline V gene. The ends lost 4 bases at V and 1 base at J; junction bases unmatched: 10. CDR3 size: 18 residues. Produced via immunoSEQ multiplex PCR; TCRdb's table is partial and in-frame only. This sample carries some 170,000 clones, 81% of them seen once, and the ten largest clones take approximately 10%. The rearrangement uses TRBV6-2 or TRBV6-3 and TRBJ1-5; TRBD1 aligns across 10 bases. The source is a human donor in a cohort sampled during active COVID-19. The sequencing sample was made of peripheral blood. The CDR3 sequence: CASSWDRGSLRSNQPQHF. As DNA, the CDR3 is TGTGCCAGCAGTTGGGACAGGGGAAGTTTAAGGAGCAATCAGCCCCAGCATTTT.